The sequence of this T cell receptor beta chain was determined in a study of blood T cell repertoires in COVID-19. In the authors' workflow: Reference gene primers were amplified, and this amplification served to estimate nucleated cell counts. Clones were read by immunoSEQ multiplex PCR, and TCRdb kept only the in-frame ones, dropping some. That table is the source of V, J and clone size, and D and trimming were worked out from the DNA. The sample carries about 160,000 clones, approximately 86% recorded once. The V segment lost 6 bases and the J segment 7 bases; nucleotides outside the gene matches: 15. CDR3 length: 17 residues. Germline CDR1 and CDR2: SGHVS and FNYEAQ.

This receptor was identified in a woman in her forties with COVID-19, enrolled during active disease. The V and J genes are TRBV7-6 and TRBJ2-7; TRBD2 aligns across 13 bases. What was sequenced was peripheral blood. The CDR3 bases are TGTGCCAGCAGTTCACTAGCGGGAGGGCCAATCAAACAGGAGCAGTACTTC. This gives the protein CASSSLAGGPIKQEQYF.